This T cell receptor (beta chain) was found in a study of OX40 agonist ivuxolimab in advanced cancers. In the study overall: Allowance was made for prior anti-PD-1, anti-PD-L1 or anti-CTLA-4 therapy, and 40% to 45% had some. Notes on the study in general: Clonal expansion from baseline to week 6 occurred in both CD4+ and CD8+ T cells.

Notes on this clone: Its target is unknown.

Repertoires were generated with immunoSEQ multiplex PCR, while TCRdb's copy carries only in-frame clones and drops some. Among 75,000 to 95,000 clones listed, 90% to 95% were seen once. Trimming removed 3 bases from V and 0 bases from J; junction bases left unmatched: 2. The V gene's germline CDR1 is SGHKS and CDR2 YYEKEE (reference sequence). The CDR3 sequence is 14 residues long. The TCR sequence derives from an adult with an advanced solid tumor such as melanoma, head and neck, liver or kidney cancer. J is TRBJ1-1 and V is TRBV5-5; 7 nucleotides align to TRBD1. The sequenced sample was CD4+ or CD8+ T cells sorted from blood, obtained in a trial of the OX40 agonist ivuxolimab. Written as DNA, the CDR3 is TGTGCCAGCAGCTGGGGACAGATGAACACTGAAGCTTTCTTT. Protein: CASSWGQMNTEAFF. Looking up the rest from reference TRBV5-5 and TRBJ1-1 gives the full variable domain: DAGVTQSPTHLIKTRGQQVTLRCSPISGHKSVSWYQQVLGQGPQFIFQYYEKEERGRGNFPDRFSARQFPNYSSELNVNALLLGDSALYLCASSWGQMNTEAFFGQGTRLTVV.